This paragraph covers one T cell receptor beta chain sequence. This entry belongs to a study of blood T cell repertoires in COVID-19. Background on the study: The study drew acute and convalescent COVID-19 samples from the United States, Italy and Spain. From T cells, B-cell-depleted T cells, or PBMCs came the material, which was cDNA or gDNA.

Authors' processing steps: Amplification with reference gene primers provided the estimates of nucleated cell counts. Assay used: immunoSEQ multiplex PCR; TCRdb lists only in-frame clones, some missing. V and J calls and clone size are copied from that table; D and trimming were computed from the DNA. The sample yields fewer than 250,000 clones, over 75% seen once. Trimming removed 0 bases at V and 0 bases at J, with 11 bases between. The germline V gene has CDR1 WSHSY and CDR2 SAAADI. The CDR3 totals 16 residues. Seattle participants joined during active infection and were tracked over time. The chain combines TRBV10-2 with TRBJ1-2; TRBD1 is a possible D gene (6 bases). Sequenced material: peripheral blood. The origin of this receptor is a man over 45 with COVID-19, enrolled during active disease. The CDR3 here is CASSESGAPANYGYTF. The CDR3 coding sequence is TGCGCCAGCAGTGAGTCGGGGGCTCCAGCTAACTATGGCTACACCTTC.